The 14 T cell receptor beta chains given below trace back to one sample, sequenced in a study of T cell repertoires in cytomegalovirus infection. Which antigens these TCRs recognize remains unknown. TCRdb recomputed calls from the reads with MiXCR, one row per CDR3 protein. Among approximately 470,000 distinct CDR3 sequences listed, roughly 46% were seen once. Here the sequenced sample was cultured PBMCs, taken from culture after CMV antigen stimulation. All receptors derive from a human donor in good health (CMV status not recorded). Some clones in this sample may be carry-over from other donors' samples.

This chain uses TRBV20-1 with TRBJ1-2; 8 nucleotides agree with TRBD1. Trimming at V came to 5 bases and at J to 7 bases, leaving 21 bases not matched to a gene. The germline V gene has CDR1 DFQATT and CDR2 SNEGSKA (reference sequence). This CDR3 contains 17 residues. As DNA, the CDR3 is TGCAGTGCTTCCCACCGGGACAGGTTCCCCCCCTATTTTGGCTACACCTTC. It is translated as CSASHRDRFPPYFGYTF.

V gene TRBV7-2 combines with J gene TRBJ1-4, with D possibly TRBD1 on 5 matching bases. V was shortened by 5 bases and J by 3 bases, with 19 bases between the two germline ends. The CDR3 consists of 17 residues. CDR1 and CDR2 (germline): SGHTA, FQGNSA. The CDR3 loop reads CASSPLPWQGSNEKLFF. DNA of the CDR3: TGTGCCAGCAGCCCTCTTCCCTGGCAGGGCTCTAATGAAAAACTGTTTTTT.

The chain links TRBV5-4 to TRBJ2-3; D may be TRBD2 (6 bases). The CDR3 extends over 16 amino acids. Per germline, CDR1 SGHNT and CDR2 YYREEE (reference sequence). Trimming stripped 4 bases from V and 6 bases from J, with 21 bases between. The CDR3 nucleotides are TGTGCCAGCAGCCCCGGCGGGCGGGGCGCTCTGGATACGCAGTATTTT. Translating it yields CASSPGGRGALDTQYF. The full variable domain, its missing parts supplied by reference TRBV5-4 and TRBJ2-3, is ETGVTQSPTHLIKTRGQQVTLRCSSQSGHNTVSWYQQALGQGPQFIFQYYREEENGRGNFPPRFSGLQFPNYSSELNVNALELDDSALYLCASSPGGRGALDTQYFGPGTRLTVL.

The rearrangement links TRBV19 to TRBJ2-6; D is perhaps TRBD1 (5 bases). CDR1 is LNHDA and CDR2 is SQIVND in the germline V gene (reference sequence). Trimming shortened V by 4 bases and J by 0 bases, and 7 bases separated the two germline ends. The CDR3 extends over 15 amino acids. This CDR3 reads CASSTGNSGANVLTF. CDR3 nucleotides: TGTGCCAGTAGTACAGGGAACTCTGGGGCCAACGTCCTGACTTTC.

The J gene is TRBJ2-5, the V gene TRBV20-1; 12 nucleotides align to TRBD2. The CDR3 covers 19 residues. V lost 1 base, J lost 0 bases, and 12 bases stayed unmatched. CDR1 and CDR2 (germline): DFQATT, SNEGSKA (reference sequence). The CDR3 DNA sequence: TGCAGTGCTAGAGGGACGCCCGGACTAGCGGGACGTTACCAAGAGACCCAGTACTTC. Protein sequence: CSARGTPGLAGRYQETQYF.

Here the CDR3 reads CASSIGGRGYGYTF. The CDR3 DNA is TGCGCCAGCAGCATCGGCGGGCGGGGCTATGGCTACACCTTC. This chain links TRBV5-1 with TRBJ1-2; D gene uncertain. The ends were cut back, 4 bases at V and 4 bases at J, with 14 bases in the middle. CDR1 and CDR2 from the germline V gene are SGHRS and YFSETQ. The CDR3 spans 14 residues.

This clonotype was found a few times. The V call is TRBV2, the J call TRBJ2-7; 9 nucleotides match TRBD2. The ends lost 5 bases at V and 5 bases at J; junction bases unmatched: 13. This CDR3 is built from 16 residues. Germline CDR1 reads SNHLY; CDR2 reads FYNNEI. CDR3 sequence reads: CASSTSRLAGGHEQYF. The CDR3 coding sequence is TGTGCCAGCAGTACGTCCAGACTTGCGGGAGGGCACGAGCAGTACTTC.

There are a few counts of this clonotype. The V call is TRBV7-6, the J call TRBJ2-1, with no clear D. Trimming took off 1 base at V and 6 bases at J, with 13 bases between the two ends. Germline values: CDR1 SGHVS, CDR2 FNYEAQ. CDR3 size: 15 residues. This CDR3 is CASSLGLRSTNEQFF. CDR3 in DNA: TGTGCCAGCAGCTTAGGATTAAGGAGCACCAATGAGCAGTTCTTC.

CDR3 amino acids: CASDIASPGRGAYEQYF. The CDR3 DNA sequence: TGTGCCAGCGATATAGCTTCACCCGGGAGAGGAGCCTACGAGCAGTACTTC. The chain employs TRBV7-9 and TRBJ2-7; D might be TRBD2 (6 bases). The CDR3 covers 17 residues. Germline V CDR1 and CDR2: SEHNR, FQNEAQ (reference sequence). V lost 8 bases and J lost 2, with 25 bases in between.

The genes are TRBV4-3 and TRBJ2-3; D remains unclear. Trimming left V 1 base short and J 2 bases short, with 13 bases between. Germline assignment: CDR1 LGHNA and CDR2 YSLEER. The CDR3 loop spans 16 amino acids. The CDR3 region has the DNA TGCGCCAGCAGCCAAGGAGGCCCGATTCACACAGATACGCAGTATTTT. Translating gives CASSQGGPIHTDTQYF.

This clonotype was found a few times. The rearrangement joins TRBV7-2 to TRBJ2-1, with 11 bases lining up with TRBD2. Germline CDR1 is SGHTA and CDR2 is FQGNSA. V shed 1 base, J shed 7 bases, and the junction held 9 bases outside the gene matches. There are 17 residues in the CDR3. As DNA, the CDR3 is TGTGCCAGCAGCTTAGTGCCCCTAGCGGGGGGAGGGAATGAGCAGTTCTTC. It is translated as CASSLVPLAGGGNEQFF.

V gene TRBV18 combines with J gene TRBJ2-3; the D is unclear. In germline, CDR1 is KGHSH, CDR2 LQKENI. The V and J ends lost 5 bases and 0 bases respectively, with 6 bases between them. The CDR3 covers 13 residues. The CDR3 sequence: CASSARSTDTQYF. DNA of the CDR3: TGTGCCAGCTCAGCCCGGAGCACAGATACGCAGTATTTT.

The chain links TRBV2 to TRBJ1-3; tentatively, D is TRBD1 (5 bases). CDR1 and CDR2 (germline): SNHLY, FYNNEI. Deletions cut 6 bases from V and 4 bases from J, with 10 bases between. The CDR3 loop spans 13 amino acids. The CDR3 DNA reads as TGTGCCAGCAGGATATACAGGGGAAACACCATATATTTT. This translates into CASRIYRGNTIYF.

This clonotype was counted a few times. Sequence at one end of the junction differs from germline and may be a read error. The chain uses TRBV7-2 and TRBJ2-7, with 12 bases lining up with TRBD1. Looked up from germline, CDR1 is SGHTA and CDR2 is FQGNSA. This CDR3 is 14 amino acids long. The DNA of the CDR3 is TGTGCCAGCAGCTCGGGGACAGGGGGCTATAACCTAGCCTTC. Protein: CASSSGTGGYNLAF.